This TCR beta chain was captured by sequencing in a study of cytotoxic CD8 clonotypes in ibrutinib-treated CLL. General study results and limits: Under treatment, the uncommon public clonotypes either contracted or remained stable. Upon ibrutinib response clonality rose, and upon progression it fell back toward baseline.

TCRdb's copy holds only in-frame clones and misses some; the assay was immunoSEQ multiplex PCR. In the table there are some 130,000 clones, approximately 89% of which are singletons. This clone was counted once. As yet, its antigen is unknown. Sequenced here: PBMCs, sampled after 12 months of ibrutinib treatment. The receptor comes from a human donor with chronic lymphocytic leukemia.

The CDR3 loop reads CASSVGGQFSYEQYF. The CDR3 bases are TGTGCCAGCAGCGTAGGGGGGCAGTTTTCCTACGAGCAGTACTTC. The chain is built from TRBV9 and TRBJ2-7, with TRBD1 as a possible D gene (6 bases). CDR3 size: 15 residues. Germline CDR1 is SGDLS and CDR2 is YYNGEE. Trimming took 0 bases from V and 1 from J, leaving 11 bases between them.